One sample yielded the 32 T cell receptor beta chains listed below, sequenced in a study of cytomegalovirus exposure and HLA in healthy donors. It was with 60 Vbeta and 13 Jbeta primers that the PCR ran. The assay was immunoSEQ multiplex PCR, and TCRdb's table has in-frame clones only and misses some. In the table there are 150,000 to 200,000 clones, 75% of which are singletons. Input material: PBMCs. Receptors originate from a male donor in good health and CMV-seronegative.

This chain links TRBV6-6 with TRBJ1-5, with D unresolved. This CDR3 is 15 amino acids long. CDR1 is MNHNY, CDR2 SVGAGI, per germline (reference sequence). The V and J ends lost 0 bases and 0 bases respectively, with 6 bases between them. This chain's CDR3 is CASSYSSYSNQPQHF. In DNA, the CDR3 is TGTGCCAGCAGTTACTCGTCCTATAGCAATCAGCCCCAGCATTTT.

The chain couples TRBV6-5 to TRBJ2-1; TRBD2 aligns across 9 bases. The germline gives CDR1 MNHEY, CDR2 SVGAGI. This CDR3 contains 14 residues. J was trimmed by 7 bases and V by 7 bases; bases with no gene match: 8. This CDR3 is CASIAGGPQNEQFF. The CDR3 nucleotides are TGTGCCAGCATTGCGGGAGGGCCTCAAAATGAGCAGTTCTTC.

Comments on this clone: The junction departs from germline at one end; a sequencing error may be responsible. The V gene is TRBV7-9, the J gene TRBJ1-4; D is unresolved. The V gene's germline CDR1 is SEHNR and CDR2 FQNEAQ (reference sequence). This CDR3 has 14 residues. The CDR3 protein is CSSSFARDEEKLFF. The CDR3, as DNA: TGTTCCAGCAGCTTTGCGAGGGATGAGGAAAAACTGTTTTTT.

The V call is TRBV5-1, the J call TRBJ2-2, with D possibly TRBD2 on 5 matching bases. CDR1 and CDR2 (germline): SGHRS, YFSETQ. The CDR3 is made up of 19 amino acids. V lost 3 bases, J lost 4 bases, and 25 bases lay in between. CDR3 residues: CASSSTVGGPRRGTGELFF. The CDR3 DNA follows: TGCGCCAGCAGCTCTACTGTGGGCGGACCTCGTCGGGGCACCGGGGAGCTGTTTTTT. The whole variable domain, remainder taken from reference TRBV5-1 and TRBJ2-2, is KAGVTQTPRYLIKTRGQQVTLSCSPISGHRSVSWYQQTPGQGLQFLFEYFSETQRNKGNFPGRFSGRQFSNSRSEMNVSTLELGDSALYLCASSSTVGGPRRGTGELFFGEGSRLTVL.

The rearrangement uses TRBV4-3 and TRBJ1-1; D gene uncertain. Germline loops: CDR1 LGHNA, CDR2 YSLEER. Between the trimmed V and J ends, which lost 0 bases and 8 bases, there was a span of 16 bases. This CDR3 is built from 15 residues. The CDR3 spells CASSQERWRMEEAFF. CDR3 DNA: TGCGCCAGCAGCCAAGAAAGGTGGCGTATGGAGGAAGCTTTCTTT.

The chain has TRBV7-3 and TRBJ2-7; D gene unclear. The ends were cut back, 1 base at V and 3 bases at J, with 13 bases in the middle. The germline gives CDR1 SGHTA, CDR2 FQGTGA. The CDR3 is 15 residues long. CDR3: CASSLMSEGGYEQYF. CDR3 sequence (DNA): TGTGCCAGCAGCTTAATGAGCGAAGGCGGCTACGAGCAGTACTTC.

A single count supports this clone. V and J are TRBV2 and TRBJ1-2; 7 nucleotides line up with TRBD1. Germline trimming cut 6 bases from V and 6 bases from J; bases unmatched to any gene: 7. The CDR3 is 13 residues long. Germline V gene sequence: CDR1 SNHLY, CDR2 FYNNEI. CDR3 sequence: CASRQDRNHGYTF. CDR3 DNA sequence: TGTGCCAGCAGGCAGGACAGGAACCATGGCTACACCTTC. Complete variable domain (other parts from reference TRBV2 and TRBJ1-2): EPEVTQTPSHQVTQMGQEVILRCVPISNHLYFYWYRQILGQKVEFLVSFYNNEISEKSEIFDDQFSVERPDGSNFTLKIRSTKLEDSAMYFCASRQDRNHGYTFGSGTRLTVV.

This chain connects TRBV5-1 to TRBJ1-2; TRBD1 might be the D (5 bases). Germline CDR1 and CDR2: SGHRS and YFSETQ. V lost 0 bases and J lost 4, with 10 bases in between. This CDR3 is built from 14 residues. The CDR3 here is CASSLAAGIYGYTF. The CDR3 DNA reads TGCGCCAGCAGCTTGGCGGCAGGGATCTATGGCTACACCTTC.

The DNA of the CDR3 is TGCGCCAGCAGCCTACAGGTTTCTTTCCCGGACGAGCAGTACTTC. Translated, it gives CASSLQVSFPDEQYF. This chain uses TRBV5-1 with TRBJ2-7; a weak D match, TRBD1 (5 bases). The length of the CDR3 is 15 residues. V was clipped by 4 bases and J by 5 bases, with 19 bases between them. Germline V gene sequence: CDR1 SGHRS, CDR2 YFSETQ.

The chain carries TRBV9 and TRBJ2-7; TRBD2 agrees at 8 bases. CDR3 length equals 14 residues. The germline V gene has CDR1 SGDLS and CDR2 YYNGEE. After removal of 4 bases from V and 0 bases from J, the junction contained 3 bases not matched to a gene. The DNA of the CDR3 is TGTGCCAGCAGCCTTAGCGGGATCTCCTACGAGCAGTACTTC. Translation gives CASSLSGISYEQYF.

The rearrangement links TRBV6-1 to TRBJ1-1; 7 positions match TRBD1. Germline CDR1 and CDR2: MNHNS and SASEGT. V was pared by 4 bases and J by 2 bases, with 4 bases of the junction left unmatched. The CDR3 is made up of 14 amino acids. This CDR3 is CASSGQGRNTEAFF. CDR3 DNA sequence: TGTGCCAGCAGTGGACAGGGAAGAAACACTGAAGCTTTCTTT.

The rearrangement joins TRBV15 to TRBJ2-1; a possible D gene is TRBD2 (5 bases). The CDR3 length is 16 residues. Germline lookup yields CDR1 LNHNV and CDR2 YYDKDF (reference sequence). Deletions cut 5 bases from V and 8 bases from J, with 22 bases between. CDR3 DNA sequence: TGTGCCACCAGCGGGAGCTATAAAGGCACGTACGATGAGCAGTTCTTC. Translation gives CATSGSYKGTYDEQFF. Using reference TRBV15 and TRBJ2-1 for the parts outside the CDR3, the full variable domain is DAMVIQNPRYQVTQFGKPVTLSCSQTLNHNVMYWYQQKSSQAPKLLFHYYDKDFNNEADTPDNFQSRRPNTSFCFLDIRSPGLGDTAMYLCATSGSYKGTYDEQFFGPGTRLTVL.

This clone occurred a few times. The rearrangement links TRBV4-3 to TRBJ2-1, with 8 bases fitting TRBD1. V was clipped by 4 bases and J by 8 bases; unmatched bases: 1. The germline gives CDR1 LGHNA, CDR2 YSLEER. The CDR3 spans 12 residues. The CDR3 loop is CASSLQGDEQFF. The CDR3 nucleotides read TGCGCCAGCAGCCTACAGGGGGATGAGCAGTTCTTC.

This clone was detected only a few times. The chain couples TRBV5-1 to TRBJ2-1; TRBD2 agrees at 16 bases. Looked up from germline, CDR1 is SGHRS and CDR2 is YFSETQ. The CDR3 is made up of 17 amino acids. With 1 base clipped from V and 10 bases from J, the junction kept 8 bases outside the gene matches. DNA of the CDR3: TGCGCCAGCAGCTTGCTCGGGACTAGCGGGAGGGTAGGGGAGCAGTTCTTC. It specifies CASSLLGTSGRVGEQFF.

This clone was recorded once. V and J are TRBV5-6 and TRBJ1-2; TRBD1 is a possible D gene (5 bases). The CDR3 is made up of 15 amino acids. Germline V CDR1 and CDR2: SGHDT, YYEEEE. The V and J ends lost 3 bases and 4 bases respectively, with 16 bases between them. The CDR3 bases are TGTGCCAGCAGCTCGGAAGGGGTGGGATTCTATGGCTACACCTTC. Translated, it gives CASSSEGVGFYGYTF.

The chain combines TRBV11-2 with TRBJ2-2; 9 positions match TRBD1. The V segment lost 1 base and the J segment 7 bases; nucleotides outside the gene matches: 4. CDR3 size: 15 residues. CDR1 and CDR2 (germline): SGHAT, FQNNGV. The CDR3 sequence: CASSLVGTGHGELFF. In nucleotides, the CDR3 is TGTGCCAGCAGCTTAGTAGGGACAGGGCACGGGGAGCTGTTTTTT.

This CDR3 reads CASSQDWASGTTDTQYF. CDR3 DNA sequence: TGCGCCAGCAGCCAAGATTGGGCTAGCGGGACCACAGATACGCAGTATTTT. The genes are TRBV4-1 and TRBJ2-3; 9 nucleotides match TRBD2. Trimming cost V 0 bases and J 2 bases; bases outside gene matches: 6. Germline CDR1 MGHRA, CDR2 YSYEKL. The CDR3 is made up of 17 amino acids.

The chain joins TRBV5-6 to TRBJ1-2; the D is unclear. Trimming left V 5 bases short and J 0 bases short, with 14 bases between. Per the germline V gene, CDR1 is SGHDT and CDR2 is YYEEEE. The CDR3 runs 15 residues. The CDR3 nucleotides read TGTGCCAGCAGTGTAGATCCCTCCTCTAACTATGGCTACACCTTC. It is translated as CASSVDPSSNYGYTF.

J is TRBJ2-7 and V is TRBV13; 7 bases are shared with TRBD2. This CDR3 comprises 13 residues. The ends lost 4 bases at V and 2 bases at J; junction bases unmatched: 2. The V gene's germline CDR1 is PRHDT and CDR2 FYEKMQ (reference sequence). DNA of the CDR3: TGTGCCAGCAGCTGGGGAGGGACCTACGAGCAGTACTTC. This codes for CASSWGGTYEQYF.

The chain has TRBV7-3 and TRBJ2-1, with D possibly being TRBD1 (6 bases). CDR1 SGHTA and CDR2 FQGTGA come from the germline V gene. The CDR3 covers 14 residues. Trimming cost V 5 bases and J 4 bases, with 12 bases left between them. The CDR3 loop is CASSPRQGYNEQFF. CDR3 nucleotides: TGTGCCAGCAGCCCGCGGCAGGGGTACAATGAGCAGTTCTTC.

This chain connects TRBV19 to TRBJ2-7, with TRBD2 as a possible D gene (6 bases). Trimming stripped 5 bases from V and 3 bases from J, with 14 bases between. CDR3 length: 14 amino acids. Germline values: CDR1 LNHDA, CDR2 SQIVND (reference sequence). The CDR3: CASSRGTGFYEQYF. The CDR3 DNA reads as TGTGCCAGTAGTCGAGGGACTGGCTTCTACGAGCAGTACTTC.

The rearrangement uses TRBV30 and TRBJ1-1, with 7 bases lining up with TRBD1. The germline gives CDR1 GTSNPN, CDR2 SVGIG (reference sequence). Losses at the gene ends were 4 bases for V and 3 bases for J; bases not matched to a gene: 8. CDR3 size: 14 residues. This CDR3 is CAWKRPRGHTEAFF. DNA of the CDR3: TGTGCCTGGAAACGACCTAGGGGGCACACTGAAGCTTTCTTT.

This clone was seen only a few times. This chain uses TRBV28 with TRBJ2-1; tentatively, D is TRBD1 (6 bases). The CDR3 has 14 residues. Trimming cost V 8 bases and J 2 bases, with 13 bases left between them. CDR1 is MDHEN, CDR2 SYDVKM, per germline. The CDR3 sequence: CASGLPGAYNEQFF. The CDR3 DNA reads TGTGCCAGCGGATTGCCAGGGGCCTACAATGAGCAGTTCTTC. Looking up the rest from reference TRBV28 and TRBJ2-1 gives the full variable domain: DVKVTQSSRYLVKRTGEKVFLECVQDMDHENMFWYRQDPGLGLRLIYFSYDVKMKEKGDIPEGYSVSREKKERFSLILESASTNQTSMYLCASGLPGAYNEQFFGPGTRLTVL.

This clone was counted a single time. J is TRBJ2-7 and V is TRBV6-5; D perhaps matches TRBD1 (6 bases). Germline V gene data show CDR1 as MNHEY and CDR2 as SVGAGI. V lost 5 bases and J lost 2, with 13 bases in between. This CDR3 has 14 amino acids. CDR3 nucleotide sequence: TGTGCCAGCAGTCCCGGGACACAACCCTACGAGCAGTACTTC. This encodes CASSPGTQPYEQYF.

The chain couples TRBV5-6 to TRBJ1-1, with D perhaps matching TRBD1 (6 bases). Germline V CDR1 and CDR2: SGHDT, YYEEEE. The CDR3 sequence is 15 residues long. Deletions cut 2 bases from V and 0 bases from J, with 11 bases between. CDR3 DNA: TGTGCCAGCAGCTTAATAGGACAGATGAACACTGAAGCTTTCTTT. It is translated as CASSLIGQMNTEAFF.

The chain uses TRBV2 and TRBJ2-1, with 8 bases identical to TRBD2. This CDR3 has 14 residues. V trimming: 7 bases; J trimming: 2 bases; junction bases outside the gene matches: 4. Germline CDR1 SNHLY, CDR2 FYNNEI. The CDR3 region is CASKREGAYNEQFF. In DNA form, the CDR3 reads TGTGCCAGCAAACGGGAGGGGGCCTACAATGAGCAGTTCTTC. Supplemented by reference TRBV2 and TRBJ2-1, the full variable domain reads EPEVTQTPSHQVTQMGQEVILRCVPISNHLYFYWYRQILGQKVEFLVSFYNNEISEKSEIFDDQFSVERPDGSNFTLKIRSTKLEDSAMYFCASKREGAYNEQFFGPGTRLTVL.

CDR3 amino acids: CASSEVRGSEQYF. Written as DNA, the CDR3 is TGCGCCAGCAGCGAAGTTCGGGGTTCCGAGCAGTACTTC. This rearrangement joins TRBV5-1 to TRBJ2-7; TRBD2 might be the D (5 bases). Deletions cut 4 bases from V and 6 bases from J, with 14 bases between. The CDR3 spans 13 residues. Germline V gives CDR1 SGHRS, CDR2 YFSETQ.

A single count supports this clone. V usage is TRBV5-1 and J usage is TRBJ2-3; D might be TRBD1 (6 bases). The CDR3 has 15 residues. V gave up 3 bases and J gave up 0 bases, with 11 bases separating them. From germline, CDR1 is SGHRS and CDR2 YFSETQ. The CDR3 DNA is TGCGCCAGCAGCTATACAGGGTCTAGCACAGATACGCAGTATTTT. Its translation: CASSYTGSSTDTQYF.

This chain uses TRBV9 with TRBJ2-7; perhaps TRBD1 as D (5 bases). CDR3 length equals 14 residues. The germline gives CDR1 SGDLS, CDR2 YYNGEE. V lost 5 bases and J lost 2, with 14 bases in between. This CDR3 reads CASSADSPPYEQYF. The CDR3 DNA is TGTGCCAGCAGTGCCGACAGCCCACCCTACGAGCAGTACTTC.

This clone has a handful of counts. The V and J genes are TRBV4-2 and TRBJ2-7; 12 bases fit TRBD2. With V trimmed by 1 base and J by 2 bases, 0 bases remained unmatched. The V gene's germline CDR1 is LGHNA and CDR2 YNFKEQ. This CDR3 comprises 15 residues. Here the CDR3 DNA reads TGTGCCAGCAGCCAAGGACTAGCGGGGGCCTACGAGCAGTACTTC. Translated: CASSQGLAGAYEQYF.

This rearrangement joins TRBV6-6 to TRBJ2-7; D is ambiguous. The CDR3 is 12 residues long. The V and J ends lost 2 bases and 3 bases respectively, with 5 bases between them. Germline-derived CDR1 and CDR2 are MNHNY and SVGAGI (reference sequence). The CDR3 sequence is CASSYDSYEQYF. The DNA of the CDR3 is TGTGCCAGCAGTTACGATAGCTACGAGCAGTACTTC.

A single count supports this clone. The chain employs TRBV5-1 and TRBJ2-5, with 9 bases matching TRBD1. TRBJ2-7 matches the DNA end more closely, so the J call is doubtful. The germline gives CDR1 SGHRS, CDR2 YFSETQ. CDR3 length: 17 residues. As DNA, the CDR3 is TGCGCCAGCAGCTTGGCCTATGGACAGGGGAAGGCCTACGAGCAGTACTTC. Encoded protein: CASSLAYGQGKAYEQYF.